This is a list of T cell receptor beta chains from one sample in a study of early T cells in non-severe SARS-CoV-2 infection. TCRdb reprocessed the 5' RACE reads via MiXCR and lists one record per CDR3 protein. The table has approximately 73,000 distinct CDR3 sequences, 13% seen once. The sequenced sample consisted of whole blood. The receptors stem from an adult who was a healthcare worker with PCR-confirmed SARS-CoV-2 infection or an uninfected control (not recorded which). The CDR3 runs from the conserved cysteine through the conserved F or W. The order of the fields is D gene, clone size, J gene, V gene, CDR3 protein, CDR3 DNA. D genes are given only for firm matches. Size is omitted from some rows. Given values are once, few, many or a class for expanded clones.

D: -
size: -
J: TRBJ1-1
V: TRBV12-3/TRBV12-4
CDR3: CASSLGPATEAFF
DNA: TGTGCCAGCAGTTTAGGGCCGGCGACTGAAGCTTTCTTT

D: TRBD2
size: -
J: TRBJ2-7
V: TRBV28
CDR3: CASRIPGLADFSYEQYF
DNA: TGTGCCAGCAGAATCCCGGGACTAGCCGACTTCTCCTACGAGCAGTACTTC

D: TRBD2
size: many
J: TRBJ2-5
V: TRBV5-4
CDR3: CASSLLPSGSQETQYF
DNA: TGTGCCAGCAGCTTGCTGCCTAGCGGGTCCCAAGAGACCCAGTACTTC

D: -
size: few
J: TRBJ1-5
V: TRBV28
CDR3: CAIAKPGGYQPQHF
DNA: TGTGCCATCGCAAAGCCGGGGGGCTATCAGCCCCAGCATTTT

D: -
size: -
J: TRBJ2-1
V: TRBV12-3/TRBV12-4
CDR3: CASRLSNNEQFF
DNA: TGTGCCAGCAGACTGTCTAACAATGAGCAGTTCTTC

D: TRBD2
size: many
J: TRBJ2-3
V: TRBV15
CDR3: CATRSGISTDTQYF
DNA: TGTGCCACCAGGAGCGGGATTAGCACAGATACGCAGTATTTT

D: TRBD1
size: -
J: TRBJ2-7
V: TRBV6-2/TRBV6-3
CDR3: CASSPRHRDRTYEQYF
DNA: TGTGCCAGCAGCCCCCGGCACCGGGACAGAACCTACGAGCAGTACTTC

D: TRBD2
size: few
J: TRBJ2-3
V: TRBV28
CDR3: CASSPRLAGTPADTQYF
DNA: TGTGCCAGCAGCCCGAGACTAGCGGGGACCCCTGCAGATACGCAGTATTTT

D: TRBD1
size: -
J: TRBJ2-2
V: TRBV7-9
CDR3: CASSPYPGQTTGELFF
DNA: TGTGCCAGCAGCCCATATCCGGGACAGACTACCGGGGAGCTGTTTTTT

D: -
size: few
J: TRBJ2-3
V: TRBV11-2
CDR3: CASSSGVVLGTDTQYF
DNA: TGTGCCAGCAGCTCCGGGGTGGTACTCGGCACAGATACGCAGTATTTT

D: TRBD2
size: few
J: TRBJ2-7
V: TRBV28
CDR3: CASHRGVEQYF
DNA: TGTGCCAGTCATCGGGGGGTCGAGCAGTACTTC

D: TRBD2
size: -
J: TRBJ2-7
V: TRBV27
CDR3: CASSLSEGGEQYF
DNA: TGTGCCAGCAGTTTATCGGAGGGAGGGGAGCAGTACTTC

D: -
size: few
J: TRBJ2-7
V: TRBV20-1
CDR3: CSARLRDHEQYF
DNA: TGCAGTGCTAGGTTAAGGGACCACGAGCAGTACTTC

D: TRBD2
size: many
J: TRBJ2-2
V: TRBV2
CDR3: CASSERGLAGDTGELFF
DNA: TGTGCCAGCAGTGAAAGGGGACTAGCGGGGGACACCGGGGAGCTGTTTTTT

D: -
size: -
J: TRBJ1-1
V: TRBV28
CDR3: CASSSFSLNTEAFF
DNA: TGTGCCAGCAGTTCGTTTTCATTGAACACTGAAGCTTTCTTT

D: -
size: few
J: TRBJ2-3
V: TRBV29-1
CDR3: CSVEGGQDADTQYF
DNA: TGCAGCGTTGAGGGCGGGCAGGATGCAGATACGCAGTATTTT

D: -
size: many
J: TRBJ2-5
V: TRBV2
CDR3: CASTREGYGESKVETQYF
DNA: TGTGCCAGCACACGCGAAGGCTACGGGGAATCCAAGGTTGAGACCCAGTACTTC

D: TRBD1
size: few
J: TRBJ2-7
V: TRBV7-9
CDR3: CASSQTGRYYEQYF
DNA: TGTGCCAGCAGCCAGACAGGGAGATACTACGAGCAGTACTTC

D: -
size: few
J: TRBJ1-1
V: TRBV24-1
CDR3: CATSGGRGMNTEAFF
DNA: TGTGCCACCAGTGGGGGTAGAGGGATGAACACTGAAGCTTTCTTT

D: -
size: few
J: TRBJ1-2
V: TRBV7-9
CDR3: CASSGIANGYTF
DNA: TGTGCCAGCAGCGGCATCGCTAATGGCTACACCTTC

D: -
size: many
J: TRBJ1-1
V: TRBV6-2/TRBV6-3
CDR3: CASSLQVNTEAFF
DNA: TGTGCCAGCAGTTTACAGGTGAACACTGAAGCTTTCTTT

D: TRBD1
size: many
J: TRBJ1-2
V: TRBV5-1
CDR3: CASSSQGARNYGYTF
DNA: TGCGCCAGCAGCTCCCAGGGGGCGCGGAACTATGGCTACACCTTC

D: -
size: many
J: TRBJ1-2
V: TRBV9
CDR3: CASSVDLLYGYTF
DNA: TGTGCCAGCAGCGTAGACCTTCTCTATGGCTACACCTTC

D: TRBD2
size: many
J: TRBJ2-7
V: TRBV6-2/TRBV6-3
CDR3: CASSSIRDYLYEQYF
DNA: TGTGCCAGCAGCTCAATCCGGGACTACTTATACGAGCAGTACTTC

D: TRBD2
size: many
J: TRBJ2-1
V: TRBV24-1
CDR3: CATSAAGGRNEQFF
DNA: TGTGCCACCAGTGCCGCGGGAGGCCGCAATGAGCAGTTCTTC

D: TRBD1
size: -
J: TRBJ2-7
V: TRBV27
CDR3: CASSLLQGREQYF
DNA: TGTGCCAGCAGTTTGTTACAGGGGCGCGAGCAGTACTTC

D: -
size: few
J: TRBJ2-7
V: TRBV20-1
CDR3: CSATAGTYEQYF
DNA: TGCAGTGCCACCGCAGGGACCTACGAGCAGTACTTC

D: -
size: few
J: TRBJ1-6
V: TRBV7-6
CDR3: CASSLGVVSPLHF
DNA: TGTGCCAGCAGCTTAGGGGTTGTTTCACCCCTCCACTTT

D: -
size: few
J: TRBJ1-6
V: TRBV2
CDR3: CASSPSSPQQHSPLHF
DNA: TGTGCCAGCAGCCCCTCTTCCCCTCAACAGCATTCACCCCTCCACTTT

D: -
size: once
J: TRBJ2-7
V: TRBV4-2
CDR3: CASSPFAGQPSYEQYF
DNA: TGTGCCAGCAGCCCATTCGCGGGACAGCCTTCCTACGAGCAGTACTTC

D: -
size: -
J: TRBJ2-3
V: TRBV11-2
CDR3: CASSPPGYTDTQYF
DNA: TGTGCCAGCAGCCCCCCAGGGTACACAGATACGCAGTATTTT

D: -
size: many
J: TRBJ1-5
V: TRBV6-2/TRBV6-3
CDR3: CASSYTPLQPQHF
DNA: TGTGCCAGCAGTTACACGCCTCTTCAGCCCCAGCATTTT

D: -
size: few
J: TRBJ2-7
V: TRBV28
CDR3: CASRNDYEQYF
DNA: TGTGCCAGCAGAAATGATTACGAGCAGTACTTC

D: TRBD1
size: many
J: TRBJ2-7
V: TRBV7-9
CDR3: CASSLVGTGYFEQYF
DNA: TGTGCCAGCAGCTTAGTGGGGACAGGTTACTTCGAGCAGTACTTC

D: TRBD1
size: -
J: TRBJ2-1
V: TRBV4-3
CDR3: CASSQDPPGQESNEQFF
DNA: TGCGCCAGCAGCCAAGATCCGCCGGGACAGGAAAGCAATGAGCAGTTCTTC

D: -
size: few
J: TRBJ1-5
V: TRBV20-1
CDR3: CSGKRLPGNQPQHF
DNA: TGCAGTGGGAAACGGTTACCTGGCAATCAGCCCCAGCATTTT

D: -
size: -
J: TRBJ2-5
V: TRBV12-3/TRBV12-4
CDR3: CASRRGSLQETQYF
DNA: TGTGCCAGCAGACGGGGGTCTTTACAAGAGACCCAGTACTTC

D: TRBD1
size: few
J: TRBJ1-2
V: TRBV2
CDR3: CASITGEGYTF
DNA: TGTGCCAGCATTACAGGGGAGGGCTACACCTTC

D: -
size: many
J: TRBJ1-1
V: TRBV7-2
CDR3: CASSLRILMNTEAFF
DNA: TGTGCCAGCAGCTTAAGGATCCTCATGAACACTGAAGCTTTCTTT

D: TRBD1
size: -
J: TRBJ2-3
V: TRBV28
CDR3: CASSSRIQGGTQYF
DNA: TGTGCCAGCAGTTCGCGTATACAGGGGGGTACGCAGTATTTT

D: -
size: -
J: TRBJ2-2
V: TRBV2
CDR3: CAILGVHTGELFF
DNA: TGTGCCATCCTAGGGGTCCACACCGGGGAGCTGTTTTTT

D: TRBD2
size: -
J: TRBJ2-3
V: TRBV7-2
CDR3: CASSRIGGSFTDTQYF
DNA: TGTGCCAGCAGTAGGATAGGCGGGAGTTTTACAGATACGCAGTATTTT

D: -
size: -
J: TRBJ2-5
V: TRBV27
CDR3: CASSSRLPRETQYF
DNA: TGTGCCAGCAGTTCCCGACTCCCTAGGGAGACCCAGTACTTC

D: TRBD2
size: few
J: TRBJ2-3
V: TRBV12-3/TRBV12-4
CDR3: CASSLKRGGTDTQYF
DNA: TGTGCCAGCAGCCTTAAGCGGGGGGGGACAGATACGCAGTATTTT

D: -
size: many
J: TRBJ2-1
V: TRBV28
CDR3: CASSLGASYNEQFF
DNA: TGTGCCAGCAGTTTAGGGGCTTCCTACAATGAGCAGTTCTTC

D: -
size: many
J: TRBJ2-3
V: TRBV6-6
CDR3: CASSYPQADTQYF
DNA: TGTGCCAGCAGTTACCCACAGGCCGATACGCAGTATTTT

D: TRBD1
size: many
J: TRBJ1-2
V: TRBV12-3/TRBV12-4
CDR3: CASSTNRGDGYTF
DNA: TGTGCCAGCAGCACTAACAGGGGTGATGGCTACACCTTC

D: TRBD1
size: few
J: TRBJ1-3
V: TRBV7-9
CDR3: CASSLHGQGTIYF
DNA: TGTGCCAGCAGCTTACATGGACAGGGCACCATATATTTT

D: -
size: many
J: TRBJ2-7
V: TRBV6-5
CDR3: CASSRGYEQYF
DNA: TGTGCCAGCAGCCGGGGGTACGAGCAGTACTTC

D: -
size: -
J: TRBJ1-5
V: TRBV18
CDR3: CASSAGVGQPQHF
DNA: TGTGCCAGCTCAGCAGGGGTGGGTCAGCCCCAGCATTTT

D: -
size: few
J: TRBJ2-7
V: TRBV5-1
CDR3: CASSSESIYGYGQYF
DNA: TGCGCCAGCAGCTCCGAATCGATTTACGGGTACGGGCAGTACTTC

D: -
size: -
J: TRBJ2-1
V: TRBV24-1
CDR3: CATSDRPGDEQLF
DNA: TGTGCCACCAGTGACCGACCCGGCGATGAGCAGTTGTTC

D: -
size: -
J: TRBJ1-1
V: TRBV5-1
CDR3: CASRSGGAVTEAFF
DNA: TGCGCCAGCAGGTCGGGGGGCGCGGTCACTGAAGCTTTCTTT

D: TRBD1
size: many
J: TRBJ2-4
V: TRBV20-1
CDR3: CSARTGDIQYF
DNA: TGCAGTGCCAGGACAGGGGACATTCAGTACTTC